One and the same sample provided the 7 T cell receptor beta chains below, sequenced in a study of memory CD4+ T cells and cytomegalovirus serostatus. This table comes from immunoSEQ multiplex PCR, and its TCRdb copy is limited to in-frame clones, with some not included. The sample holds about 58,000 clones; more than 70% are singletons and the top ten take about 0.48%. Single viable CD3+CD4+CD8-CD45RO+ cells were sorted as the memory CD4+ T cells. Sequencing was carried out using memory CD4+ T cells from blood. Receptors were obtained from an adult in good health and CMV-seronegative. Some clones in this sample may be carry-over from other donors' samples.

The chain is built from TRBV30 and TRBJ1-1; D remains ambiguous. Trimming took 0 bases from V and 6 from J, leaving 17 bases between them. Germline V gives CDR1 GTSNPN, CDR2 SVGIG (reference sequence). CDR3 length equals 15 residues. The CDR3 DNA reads TGTGCCTGGAGTGTAAATACGGGGTTTGGGTCTGAAGCTTTCTTT. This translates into CAWSVNTGFGSEAFF.

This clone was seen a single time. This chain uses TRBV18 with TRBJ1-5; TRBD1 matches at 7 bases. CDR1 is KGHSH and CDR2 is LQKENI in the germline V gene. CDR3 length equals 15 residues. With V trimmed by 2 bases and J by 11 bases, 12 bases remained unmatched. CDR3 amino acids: CASSPAVTGEGAQHF. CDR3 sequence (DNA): TGTGCCAGCTCACCAGCTGTAACAGGGGAAGGGGCCCAGCATTTT.

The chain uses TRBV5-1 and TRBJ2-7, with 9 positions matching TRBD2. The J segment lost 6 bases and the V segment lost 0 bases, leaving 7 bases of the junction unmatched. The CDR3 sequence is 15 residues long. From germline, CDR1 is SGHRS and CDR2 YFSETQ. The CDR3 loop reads CASSLAGLSGSEQYF. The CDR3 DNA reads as TGCGCCAGCAGCTTGGCGGGTCTTAGCGGGAGCGAGCAGTACTTC.

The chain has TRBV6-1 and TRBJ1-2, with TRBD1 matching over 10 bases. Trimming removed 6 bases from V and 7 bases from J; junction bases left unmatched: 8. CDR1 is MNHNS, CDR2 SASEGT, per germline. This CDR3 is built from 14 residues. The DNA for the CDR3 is TGTGCCAGCAGCGTCGACAGGGGGCAGGGTGGCTACACCTTC. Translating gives CASSVDRGQGGYTF.

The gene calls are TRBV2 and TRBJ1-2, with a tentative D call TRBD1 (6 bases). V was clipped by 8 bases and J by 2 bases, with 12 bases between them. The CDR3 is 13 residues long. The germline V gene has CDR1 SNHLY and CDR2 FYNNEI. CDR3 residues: CASLKGENYGYTF. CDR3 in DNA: TGTGCCAGCTTAAAGGGGGAGAACTATGGCTACACCTTC.

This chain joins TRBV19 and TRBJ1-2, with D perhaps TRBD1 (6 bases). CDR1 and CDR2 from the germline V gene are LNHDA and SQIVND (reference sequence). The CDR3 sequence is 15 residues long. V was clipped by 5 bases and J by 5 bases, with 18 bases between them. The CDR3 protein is CASSSSGPGEYGYTF. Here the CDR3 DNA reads TGTGCCAGTAGTTCTTCAGGGCCAGGGGAATATGGCTACACCTTC.

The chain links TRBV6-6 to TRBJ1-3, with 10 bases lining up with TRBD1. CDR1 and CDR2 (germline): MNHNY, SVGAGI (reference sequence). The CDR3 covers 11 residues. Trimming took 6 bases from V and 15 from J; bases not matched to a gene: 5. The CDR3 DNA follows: TGTGCCAGCAGCCACGGGGACAGGGGATATTTT. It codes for CASSHGDRGYF.